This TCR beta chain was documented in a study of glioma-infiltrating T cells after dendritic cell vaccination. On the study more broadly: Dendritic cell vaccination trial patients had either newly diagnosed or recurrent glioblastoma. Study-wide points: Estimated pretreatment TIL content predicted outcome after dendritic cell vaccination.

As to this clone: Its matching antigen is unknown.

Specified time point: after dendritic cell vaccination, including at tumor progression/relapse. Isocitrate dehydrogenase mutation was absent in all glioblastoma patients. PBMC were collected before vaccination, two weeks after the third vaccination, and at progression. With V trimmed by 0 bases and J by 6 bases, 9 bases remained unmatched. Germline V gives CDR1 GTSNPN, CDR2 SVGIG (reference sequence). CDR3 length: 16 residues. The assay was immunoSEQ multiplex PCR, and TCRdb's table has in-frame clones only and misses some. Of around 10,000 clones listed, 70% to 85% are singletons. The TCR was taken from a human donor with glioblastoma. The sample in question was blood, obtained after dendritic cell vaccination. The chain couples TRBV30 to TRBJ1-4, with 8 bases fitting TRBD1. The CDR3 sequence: CAWSVPDRAGDEKLFF. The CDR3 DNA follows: TGTGCCTGGAGTGTACCGGACAGGGCGGGGGATGAAAAACTGTTTTTT.